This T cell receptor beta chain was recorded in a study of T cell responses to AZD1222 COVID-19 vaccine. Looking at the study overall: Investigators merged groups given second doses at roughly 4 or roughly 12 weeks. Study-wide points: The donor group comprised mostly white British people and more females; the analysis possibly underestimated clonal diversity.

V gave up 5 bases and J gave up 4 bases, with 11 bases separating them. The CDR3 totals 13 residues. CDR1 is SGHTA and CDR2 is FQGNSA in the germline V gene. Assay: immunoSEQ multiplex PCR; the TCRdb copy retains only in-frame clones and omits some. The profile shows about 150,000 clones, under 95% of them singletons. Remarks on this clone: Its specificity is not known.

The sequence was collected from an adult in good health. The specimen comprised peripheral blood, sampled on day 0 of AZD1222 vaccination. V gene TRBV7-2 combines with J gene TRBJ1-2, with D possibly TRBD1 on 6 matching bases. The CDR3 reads CASSQDSGYGYTF. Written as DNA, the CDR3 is TGTGCCAGCAGCCAGGACAGTGGCTATGGCTACACCTTC.